The clone carrying this T cell receptor (beta chain) was detected a few times. Its antigen is still unknown. Time point reported: newly diagnosed GD, antithyroid drugs for less than 3 months. PBMC-extracted RNA yielded the TCR library. This specimen belongs to a study of regulatory T cells in long-lasting Graves disease. Overall study findings and caveats: Persistent Graves' patients showed less TCR diversity than newly diagnosed patients showed.

CDR1 is LGHDT, CDR2 YNNKEL, per germline (reference sequence). The CDR3 covers 14 residues. V was pared by 4 bases and J by 5 bases, with 4 bases of the junction left unmatched. TCR beta libraries were built with iRepertoire HTBI primers and Arm-PCR of CDR3 regions. MiXCR, run by TCRdb on the multiplex PCR reads, gives a single entry per CDR3 protein. The data show roughly 420,000 distinct CDR3 sequences, with around 15% seen just once and more than 15% held by the top ten. These data were likewise used in another study, on T cells in Graves' hyperthyroidism and ophthalmopathy.

Here the sequenced sample was peripheral blood mononuclear cells (PBMCs), taken at new diagnosis, from a patient treated with antithyroid drugs. The clonotype was recovered from a woman aged 50 to 60 with Graves disease. The chain links TRBV3-1 to TRBJ2-3, with 9 positions matching TRBD1. The CDR3 loop is CASSLDRGGDTQYF. Here the CDR3 DNA reads TGTGCCAGCAGCCTGGACAGGGGCGGAGATACGCAGTATTTT.